What follows is one T cell receptor beta chain and its context. The source of the sample is a study of Graves' ophthalmopathy and Graves' hyperthyroidism. As for the study in general: Peripheral blood samples were taken at initial diagnosis, before any treatment.

CDR3 regions of TCR beta were amplified from RNA transcripts. The first round was an RT-PCR with HTBI primers, and the second round was a multiplex PCR. A single record per CDR3 protein comes from TCRdb applying MiXCR to the multiplex PCR reads. The table lists about 740,000 distinct CDR3 sequences, 40% of them singletons. Presentation of ophthalmopathy in the donors involved moderate-to-severe activity, CAS ≥3, NOSPECS ≥4 and a duration under 3 months. V gave up 5 bases and J gave up 3 bases, with 7 bases separating them. Germline assignment: CDR1 LNHDA and CDR2 SQIVND (reference sequence). This CDR3 spans 13 amino acids.

The TCR comes from an adult man with Graves' ophthalmopathy. The sequencing input was peripheral blood. The chain employs TRBV19 and TRBJ1-4, with D unclear. The CDR3 loop reads CASSWAANEKLFF. The CDR3 DNA sequence: TGTGCCAGTAGTTGGGCAGCTAATGAAAAACTGTTTTTT.